This passage covers 14 T cell receptor beta chains from one sample sequenced in a study of blood T cell repertoires in COVID-19. The assay was immunoSEQ multiplex PCR, and TCRdb's table has in-frame clones only and misses some. The sample carries roughly 250,000 clones, around 81% recorded once. Sequencing was done on a sample of peripheral blood. The receptors were sampled from a woman aged 55-75 years with active or convalescent COVID-19.

The chain combines TRBV6-2 or TRBV6-3 with TRBJ1-4; 7 nucleotides agree with TRBD1. J was trimmed by 8 bases and V by 5 bases; bases with no gene match: 11. CDR1 and CDR2 (germline): MNHEY, SVGEGT. The CDR3 loop spans 15 amino acids. CDR3 loop: CASSPQGSLWEKLFF. The CDR3 region has the DNA TGTGCCAGCAGTCCACAGGGGTCGTTGTGGGAAAAACTGTTTTTT.

The chain links TRBV19 to TRBJ1-6; no reliable D call. Germline V gene data show CDR1 as LNHDA and CDR2 as SQIVND (reference sequence). The CDR3 extends over 17 amino acids. V lost 3 bases and J 1 base, leaving 13 bases between the germline ends. The CDR3 sequence is CASSIALVSSYNSPLHF. The CDR3 region has the DNA TGTGCCAGTAGTATCGCCCTTGTGAGTTCCTATAATTCACCCCTCCACTTT.

J is TRBJ2-7 and V is TRBV13, with 7 bases lining up with TRBD2. The junction had 7 bases not matched to a gene; V was cut back by 5 bases and J by 0 bases. The CDR3 runs 15 residues. In germline, CDR1 is PRHDT, CDR2 FYEKMQ (reference sequence). Here the CDR3 reads CASSTSVAGSYEQYF. CDR3 DNA sequence: TGTGCCAGCAGCACCTCGGTAGCGGGCTCCTACGAGCAGTACTTC.

This rearrangement joins TRBV23-1 to TRBJ1-1; TRBD1 aligns across 9 bases. TRBV23-1 is marked as an open reading frame, function uncertain. Losses at the gene ends were 4 bases for V and 5 bases for J; bases not matched to a gene: 8. There are 15 residues in the CDR3. CDR3 protein: CASSPWDRERTEAFF. For the CDR3, the DNA is TGCGCCAGCAGTCCTTGGGACAGGGAGAGGACTGAAGCTTTCTTT.

This clone was counted once. CDR3 coding DNA: TGTGCCACGGGGACTAATGAAAAACTGTTTTTT. Its protein is CATGTNEKLFF. V is TRBV7-6 and J is TRBJ1-4; D not certain. V was pared by 10 bases and J by 2 bases, with 5 bases between. CDR1 and CDR2 from the germline V gene are SGHVS and FNYEAQ. CDR3 length: 11 residues. The complete variable domain, with remaining parts taken from reference TRBV7-6 and TRBJ1-4, reads GAGVSQSPRYKVTKRGQDVALRCDPISGHVSLYWYRQALGQGPEFLTYFNYEAQQDKSGLPNDRFSAERPEGSISTLTIQRTEQRDSAMYRCATGTNEKLFFGSGTQLSVL.

This clone was seen a few times. This chain connects TRBV5-6 to TRBJ1-4; D perhaps matches TRBD1 (5 bases). V was cut by 3 bases and J by 0 bases, with 12 bases left in between. The CDR3 covers 16 residues. Germline CDR1 and CDR2: SGHDT and YYEEEE. The CDR3 loop reads CASSSYRLATNEKLFF. In DNA form, the CDR3 reads TGTGCCAGCAGCTCTTACAGGCTTGCAACTAATGAAAAACTGTTTTTT.

The chain joins TRBV19 to TRBJ1-1; weak D call: TRBD1 (6 bases). This CDR3 comprises 15 residues. Germline-derived CDR1 and CDR2 are LNHDA and SQIVND (reference sequence). Trimming took 3 bases from V and 4 from J, leaving 15 bases between them. The CDR3 DNA reads as TGTGCCAGTAGTATCAGCGCGACAGGCCCCACTGAAGCTTTCTTT. Translation: CASSISATGPTEAFF.

In this sample, this clone turned up a few times. The rearrangement links TRBV27 to TRBJ2-7, with 11 bases lining up with TRBD2. The V segment lost 10 bases and the J segment 3 bases; nucleotides outside the gene matches: 11. The CDR3 has 15 residues. Germline V gene lookup returns CDR1 MNHEY and CDR2 SMNVEV (reference sequence). The CDR3, as DNA: TGTGCCACCCACGGACTAGCGGGTGACTTCTACGAGCAGTACTTC. Its protein is CATHGLAGDFYEQYF.

Only a few counts were recorded for this clone. The V call is TRBV11-2, the J call TRBJ1-2; maybe TRBD1 (6 bases). The CDR3 is 14 amino acids. Germline V lookup: CDR1 SGHAT, CDR2 FQNNGV. Trimming pared 1 base from V and 8 bases from J, leaving 14 bases between. The chain's CDR3 is CASSLGTAPRGYTF. CDR3 coding DNA: TGTGCCAGCAGCTTAGGGACAGCACCCCGAGGCTACACCTTC.

This sequence joins TRBV6-5 and TRBJ1-2; no firm D call. The CDR3 extends over 11 amino acids. V was cut by 8 bases and J by 6 bases, with 10 bases left in between. Germline values: CDR1 MNHEY, CDR2 SVGAGI. The CDR3 is CASLAGDGYTF. CDR3 coding DNA: TGTGCCAGCCTTGCCGGGGATGGCTACACCTTC.

The chain joins TRBV7-9 to TRBJ1-4; D may be TRBD1 (6 bases). V dropped 3 bases and J dropped 5 bases, with 10 bases sitting between them. CDR1 is SEHNR, CDR2 FQNEAQ, per germline (reference sequence). The CDR3 covers 14 residues. The CDR3 protein is CASSLKGTNEKLFF. The CDR3 nucleotides are TGTGCCAGCAGCTTGAAGGGGACAAATGAAAAACTGTTTTTT.

This clone was observed once. The chain joins TRBV4-3 to TRBJ1-1; tentatively, D is TRBD1 (6 bases). The CDR3 has 15 amino acids. The V end lost 6 bases, the J end lost 7 bases, and 21 bases lay between the germline ends. The germline CDR1 and CDR2 sequences are LGHNA and YSLEER. Written as DNA, the CDR3 is TGCGCCAGCAGTCGTGACTTTACAGGGAGCTATGAAGCTTTCTTT. It yields the protein CASSRDFTGSYEAFF.

The chain carries TRBV6-5 and TRBJ2-5; a possible D gene is TRBD2 (5 bases). This CDR3 contains 15 residues. Germline lookup yields CDR1 MNHEY and CDR2 SVGAGI. Trimming removed 0 bases at V and 5 bases at J, with 13 bases between. The CDR3 loop reads CASSYSDIRRETQYF. For the CDR3, the DNA is TGTGCCAGCAGTTACTCTGACATCAGGAGGGAGACCCAGTACTTC.

This chain connects TRBV5-1 to TRBJ2-2, with 8 bases identical to TRBD1. The CDR3 is 17 residues long. Germline V gives CDR1 SGHRS, CDR2 YFSETQ. J gave up 6 bases and V 4 bases, and 14 bases lay outside the gene matches. The CDR3 sequence: CASSPRVGQGAAGELFF. The CDR3, as DNA: TGCGCCAGCAGCCCAAGGGTGGGGCAGGGGGCCGCCGGGGAGCTGTTTTTT.